Reported below is one T cell receptor beta chain. This sample was taken from a study of blood T cell repertoires in COVID-19. In the study overall: Samples of COVID-19 (acute and convalescent) were obtained from the United States, Italy and Spain. Sample material is recorded as cDNA or gDNA derived from T cells, B-cell-depleted T cells, or PBMCs.

V was clipped by 4 bases and J by 5 bases; unmatched bases: 10. This CDR3 has 17 amino acids. Germline V lookup: CDR1 LGHDT, CDR2 YNNKEL (reference sequence). Source study methods: Amplified reference gene primers provided the basis for estimating nucleated cell counts. Assay: immunoSEQ multiplex PCR; the TCRdb copy retains only in-frame clones and omits some. V and J calls and clone size come straight from that table; D and trimming were deduced from the DNA. This sample yields 90,000 to 100,000 clones, of which 70% to 90% are seen a single time; over 1.5% belongs to the top ten. The material sequenced was peripheral blood. The chain uses TRBV3-1 (or the pseudogene TRBV3-2) and TRBJ2-1; 11 positions match TRBD2. The receptor was isolated from an elderly man with acute or convalescent COVID-19. CDR3 DNA: TGTGCCAGCAGCCCAAACCCTAGCGGGAGGCGACACAATGAGCAGTTCTTC. Translation: CASSPNPSGRRHNEQFF.